The T cell receptor (beta chain) described here comes from a study of identical twins. TCRdb processed the 5' RACE reads anew with MiXCR; each CDR3 protein has one entry. The data hold about 530,000 distinct CDR3 sequences, with 20% to 25% observed a single time. The sample was also linked to a second study, of yellow fever vaccine responses in identical twins.

This receptor was identified in a woman between 18 and 29 years old in good health. The sample consisted of CD4+ T cells sorted from blood.

CDR3 nucleotides: TGCGCCAGCAGGGGACTAGCGGGAGTAGGCGATGAGCAGTTCTTC. Encoded protein: CASRGLAGVGDEQFF. This chain uses TRBV5-1 with TRBJ2-1; TRBD2 matches 14 bases. The V gene end was trimmed by 5 bases and the J gene end by 8 bases; junction bases not matched to a gene: 6. The CDR3 is made up of 15 amino acids. Looked up from germline, CDR1 is SGHRS and CDR2 is YFSETQ. The full variable domain, rest sourced from reference TRBV5-1 and TRBJ2-1, is KAGVTQTPRYLIKTRGQQVTLSCSPISGHRSVSWYQQTPGQGLQFLFEYFSETQRNKGNFPGRFSGRQFSNSRSEMNVSTLELGDSALYLCASRGLAGVGDEQFFGPGTRLTVL.